The 13 T cell receptor beta chains reported below all come from one sample, sequenced in a study of cytomegalovirus exposure and HLA in healthy donors. Researchers ran the PCR with 60 Vbeta and 13 Jbeta primers. Clones were sequenced by immunoSEQ multiplex PCR, and TCRdb holds only the in-frame ones, with some missing. The data contain some 130,000 clones, roughly 82% of them seen just once; the ten biggest clones take up approximately 4.2%. Sequenced: PBMCs. The receptor source for this set is a male donor in good health and CMV-seropositive.

The chain joins TRBV5-1 to TRBJ2-2, with D perhaps matching TRBD1 (6 bases). Germline CDR1 reads SGHRS; CDR2 reads YFSETQ. The CDR3 is 17 residues long. Trimming pared 4 bases from V and 3 bases from J, leaving 19 bases between. CDR3 region: CASSQPSGAAYTGELFF. CDR3 DNA sequence: TGCGCCAGCAGCCAACCCTCAGGGGCGGCCTACACCGGGGAGCTGTTTTTT.

This rearrangement joins TRBV10-3 to TRBJ2-5, with D perhaps matching TRBD1 (6 bases). The CDR3 is 13 amino acids. Germline V gene lookup returns CDR1 ENHRY and CDR2 SYGVKD. The V end was cut by 4 bases, the J end by 5 bases, with 11 bases between. CDR3 region: CAISGHTGETQYF. The CDR3 DNA reads as TGTGCCATCAGTGGTCATACAGGGGAGACCCAGTACTTC.

On this clone: The junction and the germline gene differ at one end; a read error may be behind it. The J gene is TRBJ2-4, the V gene TRBV7-9; 10 bases are shared with TRBD1. Looked up from germline, CDR1 is SEHNR and CDR2 is FQNEAQ (reference sequence). The CDR3 runs 17 residues. The CDR3 here is CASSLNPGQGSINSQYF. Written as DNA, the CDR3 is TGTGCCAGCAGCTTAAACCCGGGACAGGGGTCGATAAACAGTCAGTACTTC.

This clone was found once. The CDR3 region is CASSTFGLNQPQHF. The CDR3 DNA sequence: TGTGCCAGTAGTACCTTCGGACTGAATCAGCCCCAGCATTTT. The chain couples TRBV19 to TRBJ1-5; D unclear. The CDR3 loop spans 14 amino acids. Trimming shortened V by 4 bases and J by 4 bases, and 11 bases separated the two germline ends. Germline CDR1 reads LNHDA; CDR2 reads SQIVND (reference sequence).

This rearrangement joins TRBV11-3 to TRBJ1-5, with D possibly being TRBD1 (5 bases). The CDR3 consists of 17 residues. V lost 2 bases and J 4 bases, leaving 18 bases between the germline ends. Germline CDR1 is SGHNT and CDR2 is YENEEA. DNA of the CDR3: TGTGCCAGCAGCTTACCGGGACTGAATTACCCAAATCAGCCCCAGCATTTT. It translates to CASSLPGLNYPNQPQHF.

The chain employs TRBV28 and TRBJ2-1, with 7 bases identical to TRBD1. J was trimmed by 2 bases and V by 2 bases; bases with no gene match: 3. CDR3 length equals 15 residues. Looked up from germline, CDR1 is MDHEN and CDR2 is SYDVKM. The DNA of the CDR3 is TGTGCCAGCAGTTTAACCCAGGGGGCCTACAATGAGCAGTTCTTC. Translation: CASSLTQGAYNEQFF.

The V gene is TRBV7-6, the J gene TRBJ2-5; D is ambiguous. The CDR3 has 15 amino acids. V was trimmed by 0 bases and J by 5 bases, leaving 13 bases between them. Germline loops: CDR1 SGHVS, CDR2 FNYEAQ. Here the CDR3 DNA reads TGTGCCAGCAGCTTAGCGGGCCAGCCCTGGGAGACCCAGTACTTC. Translating gives CASSLAGQPWETQYF.

The CDR3 protein is CASSLRTENTIYF. As DNA, the CDR3 is TGTGCCAGCAGCCTAAGGACAGAGAACACCATATATTTT. This chain connects TRBV7-6 to TRBJ1-3; tentatively, D is TRBD1 (6 bases). V dropped 5 bases and J dropped 7 bases, with 12 bases sitting between them. The CDR3 extends over 13 amino acids. CDR1 is SGHVS, CDR2 FNYEAQ, per germline.

This chain uses TRBV7-2 with TRBJ1-2, with 7 bases aligning to TRBD1. The CDR3 is 13 amino acids. In germline, CDR1 is SGHTA, CDR2 FQGNSA. V gave up 5 bases and J gave up 4 bases; unmatched junction bases: 4. DNA of the CDR3: TGTGCCAGCAGCCCAGGGACAGCCTATGGCTACACCTTC. It yields the protein CASSPGTAYGYTF. The variable domain in full, completed from reference TRBV7-2 and TRBJ1-2, reads GAGVSQSPSNKVTEKGKDVELRCDPISGHTALYWYRQSLGQGLEFLIYFQGNSAPDKSGLPSDRFSAERTGGSVSTLTIQRTQQEDSAVYLCASSPGTAYGYTFGSGTRLTVV.

This sequence joins TRBV2 and TRBJ1-3, with a weak D call TRBD1 (6 bases). The germline V and J ends were trimmed by 4 bases and 3 bases, with 7 bases remaining between them. The CDR3 has 13 amino acids. Per the germline V gene, CDR1 is SNHLY and CDR2 is FYNNEI. As DNA, the CDR3 is TGTGCCAGCAGTGCAGGGGATGGAAACACCATATATTTT. Translation gives CASSAGDGNTIYF. Based on the CDR3 plus reference TRBV2 and TRBJ1-3, the full variable domain is EPEVTQTPSHQVTQMGQEVILRCVPISNHLYFYWYRQILGQKVEFLVSFYNNEISEKSEIFDDQFSVERPDGSNFTLKIRSTKLEDSAMYFCASSAGDGNTIYFGEGSWLTVV.

The V and J genes are TRBV25-1 and TRBJ1-4; D call uncertain. The CDR3 consists of 12 residues. Germline CDR1 and CDR2: MGHDK and SYGVNS. In DNA, the CDR3 is TGTGCTACTGGAGCGATTAATGAAAAACTGTTTTTT. It is translated as CATGAINEKLFF.

The rearrangement uses TRBV7-9 and TRBJ2-7, with TRBD2 identical over 10 bases. CDR3 length: 15 residues. V shed 5 bases and J 2 bases; nucleotides not matched to a gene: 6. Germline V gene sequence: CDR1 SEHNR, CDR2 FQNEAQ (reference sequence). CDR3 coding DNA: TGTGCCAGCAGCGCTAGCGGGAGAGATACCTACGAGCAGTACTTC. It translates to CASSASGRDTYEQYF.

The chain joins TRBV6-1 to TRBJ2-1; D might be TRBD2 (6 bases). Germline V CDR1 and CDR2: MNHNS, SASEGT. The CDR3 length is 15 residues. V lost 6 bases to trimming and J lost 2 bases, with 14 bases between them. The DNA of the CDR3 is TGTGCCAGCAGGTTCCGGGGGAACCCCTACAATGAGCAGTTCTTC. Its translation: CASRFRGNPYNEQFF.